The sequence of this T cell receptor (beta chain) was determined in a study of Ad26.COV2.S vaccination and SARS-CoV-2 variants. Looking at the study overall: The donor participated in the COV1001 trial, in its Ad26.COV2.S arm.

Treatment indicated: some 19 received Ad26.COV2.S at low or high dose, single or two shots; about five received placebo; per-sample allocation not given. Samples analyzed were those drawn on day 63 after the first vaccine or placebo injection. In Boston, the donor was an adult between 18-55 years of age. The V end lost 0 bases, the J end lost 9 bases, and 9 bases lay between the germline ends. CDR1 and CDR2 (germline): SGHTA, FQGNSA. CDR3 length: 13 residues. TCRdb's table, derived via immunoSEQ multiplex PCR, lists solely in-frame clones and lacks some. The data show 350,000 to 450,000 clones, with 75% to 90% seen just once and 1.5% to 2% held by the top ten. General study points: Non-spike TCR breadth did not differ much between vaccine and placebo recipients. Higher spike-specific TCR breadth was found in vaccine recipients than in placebo recipients.

There are a few counts of this clone. Its specificity is unknown. The sequencing used peripheral blood, collected in a trial of Ad26.COV2.S vaccine versus placebo. The TCR comes from a person between 18 and 65 years old who received the Ad26.COV2.S COVID-19 vaccine or a placebo. The V and J genes are TRBV7-2 and TRBJ2-1; D gene unclear. CDR3 sequence (DNA): TGTGCCAGCAGCTTAGCGGGATCTGGTGAGCAGTTCTTC. Translation: CASSLAGSGEQFF. The full variable domain, rest sourced from reference TRBV7-2 and TRBJ2-1, is GAGVSQSPSNKVTEKGKDVELRCDPISGHTALYWYRQSLGQGLEFLIYFQGNSAPDKSGLPSDRFSAERTGGSVSTLTIQRTQQEDSAVYLCASSLAGSGEQFFGPGTRLTVL.